This T cell receptor (beta chain) was sequenced in a study of shared clonotypes between healthy human individuals. Study conclusions and caveats: In contrast to clonotypes shared by all four donors, non-shared clonotypes had lower generation probabilities.

A CD45RA-negative memory subset and a CD45RA+ naive subset were separated from the CD4+ cells. How the authors handled the data: Junction-only sequences without quality scores were provided by ImmunoSEQ, so filtering was different. Sequencing used immunoSEQ multiplex PCR; TCRdb keeps in-frame clones, though not all of them. From that table come the V and J calls and clone size; the DNA was used to work out D and trimming. This table has roughly 1,500,000 clones, approximately 98.5% appearing once. The CDR3 has 16 amino acids. With 0 bases removed from V and 4 bases from J, the gap between germline ends came to 14 bases. In germline, CDR1 is SGDLS, CDR2 YYNGEE. To note about this clone: The antigen is unknown.

Sequencing was performed on naive CD4+ T cells sorted from blood. The subset is: CD45RA+ positively selected. The chain recombines TRBV9 with TRBJ2-1; unclear D gene. The sequence was collected from a man aged 25-45 years in good health. In DNA, the CDR3 is TGTGCCAGCAGCGTAGACCATACCCCGCGATACAATGAGCAGTTCTTC. Protein: CASSVDHTPRYNEQFF.